This entry concerns a single T cell receptor beta chain. This sample is drawn from a study of blood T cell repertoires in COVID-19. At the level of the study: Donors in the United States, Italy and Spain gave samples during acute or convalescent COVID-19.

CDR3 length: 13 amino acids. V lost 0 bases and J 9 bases, leaving 12 bases between the germline ends. CDR1 and CDR2 (germline): MNHEY, SMNVEV (reference sequence). As originally analysed: Using reference gene primer amplification, nucleated cell counts were estimated. Produced via immunoSEQ multiplex PCR; TCRdb's table is partial and in-frame only. The D gene and trimming were derived from the DNA, and the V and J assignments and clone size from that table. The profile covers 350,000 or so clones, with around 87% appearing a single time and 10% taken by the ten largest. The genes are TRBV27 and TRBJ2-7, with D possibly TRBD1 on 5 matching bases. The sample taken for sequencing was peripheral blood. The sequence came from a woman aged 25 to 39 with COVID-19, enrolled during active disease. This chain's CDR3 is CASSLSEGDGQYF. The CDR3, as DNA: TGTGCCAGCAGTTTATCGGAAGGGGATGGGCAGTACTTC.